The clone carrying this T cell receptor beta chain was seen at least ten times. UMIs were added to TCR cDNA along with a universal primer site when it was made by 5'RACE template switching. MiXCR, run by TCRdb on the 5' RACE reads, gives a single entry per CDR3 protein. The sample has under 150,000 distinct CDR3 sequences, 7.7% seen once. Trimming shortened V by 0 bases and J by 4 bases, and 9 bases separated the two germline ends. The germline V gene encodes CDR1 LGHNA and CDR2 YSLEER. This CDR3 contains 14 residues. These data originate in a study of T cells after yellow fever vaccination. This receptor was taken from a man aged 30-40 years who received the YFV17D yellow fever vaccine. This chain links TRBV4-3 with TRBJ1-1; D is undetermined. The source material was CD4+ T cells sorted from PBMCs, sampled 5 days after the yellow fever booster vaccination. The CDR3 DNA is TGCGCCAGCAGCCAAGATAGTAGTGTCACTGAAGCTTTCTTT. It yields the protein CASSQDSSVTEAFF.